A single sample is the source of the 15 T cell receptor beta chains below, sequenced in a study of T cell repertoires in cytomegalovirus infection (dated by TCRdb to about 2019). These receptors have no known antigen. Sequencing was performed on an Illumina HiSeq 1500. TCRdb trimmed the raw reads at Q25, called clones with MiXCR and kept productive beta chains. Identical CDR3 proteins give one entry, which carries the most common genes and DNA. The sample data list about 100,000 distinct CDR3 sequences, and 35% to 50% of these were observed just once. Clones ranked in the top ten supply about 74% of the sample. The treatment or condition label here, explained by the study, means: in vitro stimulation with specific CMV peptide epitopes to enrich CMV-specific T cells. Sequences were derived from CD8+ T cells from cultured PBMCs, sampled from culture after CMV antigen stimulation. These receptors came from a human donor in good health (CMV status not recorded). Some clones in this sample may be carry-over from other donors' samples.

This clonotype showed up just a few times. The chain is built from TRBV19 and TRBJ1-2, with no clear D. The germline V gene has CDR1 LNHDA and CDR2 SQIVND (reference sequence). V was shortened by 4 bases and J by 6 bases, with 18 bases between the two germline ends. This CDR3 has 15 amino acids. This CDR3 is CASSRSPESTDGYTF. The CDR3 coding sequence is TGTGCCAGTAGTAGGTCTCCAGAAAGTACGGATGGCTACACCTTC.

In its sample, this clonotype was seen many times. The chain carries TRBV7-8 and TRBJ1-2, with D hard to call. The CDR3 consists of 17 residues. V was clipped by 5 bases and J by 6 bases, with 25 bases between them. Germline CDR1 SGHVS, CDR2 FQNEAQ. CDR3 protein: CASSPYEAGQHGDGYTF. The CDR3, as DNA: TGTGCCAGCAGCCCCTACGAGGCAGGCCAACACGGGGATGGCTACACCTTC.

This clonotype was picked up a small number of times. The J gene is TRBJ2-1, the V gene TRBV20-1; D may be TRBD2 (5 bases). Germline assignment: CDR1 DFQATT and CDR2 SNEGSKA (reference sequence). The CDR3 runs to 13 residues. V was cut by 0 bases and J by 8 bases, with 11 bases left in between. The CDR3 loop reads CSAREDWRDEQFF. CDR3 sequence (DNA): TGCAGTGCTAGAGAGGACTGGAGAGATGAGCAGTTCTTC.

Here the CDR3 DNA reads TGTGCCAGCAGCCCTAGGGGGGGCTCAATCAATTCACCCCTCCACTTT. This gives the protein CASSPRGGSINSPLHF. The rearrangement links TRBV9 to TRBJ1-6, with D perhaps TRBD1 (6 bases). There are 16 residues in the CDR3. Germline CDR1 SGDLS, CDR2 YYNGEE. V lost 4 bases and J 7 bases, leaving 18 bases between the germline ends.

This clonotype was counted only a few times. The chain carries TRBV30 and TRBJ1-2; 8 bases map to TRBD1. Per germline, CDR1 GTSNPN and CDR2 SVGIG (reference sequence). Unmatched junction bases numbered 8, after V lost 6 bases and J lost 5 bases. The CDR3 runs 13 residues. The CDR3 loop is CACSDREGYGYTF. The CDR3 nucleotides read TGTGCCTGTTCGGACAGGGAGGGTTATGGCTACACCTTC.

The V gene is TRBV4-1, the J gene TRBJ2-3, with 7 bases aligning to TRBD2. This CDR3 has 14 amino acids. Trimming at V came to 0 bases and at J to 5 bases, leaving 2 bases not matched to a gene. Germline assignment: CDR1 MGHRA and CDR2 YSYEKL. The CDR3 loop reads CASSQEGRGDTQYF. CDR3 nucleotides: TGCGCCAGCAGCCAAGAAGGGAGGGGAGATACGCAGTATTTT.

The chain recombines TRBV11-3 with TRBJ2-1, with TRBD2 matching 10 bases. CDR1 SGHNT and CDR2 YENEEA come from the germline V gene. The CDR3 extends over 17 amino acids. V gave up 1 base and J gave up 5 bases; unmatched junction bases: 8. The CDR3 nucleotides are TGTGCCAGCAGCTTAGGAGGTAGCGGGGGGCCCCACAATGAGCAGTTCTTC. Translating gives CASSLGGSGGPHNEQFF.

Points on this clonotype: A much larger clone lies one base from this, so it may be a read error. The V and J genes are TRBV4-1 and TRBJ2-7; the match to TRBD2 covers 12 bases. Germline V gene data show CDR1 as MGHRA and CDR2 as YSYEKL. CDR3 length equals 18 residues. For the CDR3, the DNA is TGCACCAGCAGCCAGGATGAACTGACTAGCGGGGGATATTACGAGCAGTACTTC. Amino acids: CTSSQDELTSGGYYEQYF.

The J gene is TRBJ2-7, the V gene TRBV7-2; no clear D. Per the germline V gene, CDR1 is SGHTA and CDR2 is FQGNSA. The CDR3 has 14 residues. Trimming shortened V by 2 bases and J by 3 bases, and 11 bases separated the two germline ends. The CDR3 loop reads CASSLSPLSYEQYF. DNA of the CDR3: TGTGCCAGCAGCTTAAGTCCGCTTAGCTACGAGCAGTACTTC.

This clonotype was seen ten or more times. The J gene is TRBJ2-3, the V gene TRBV5-1; D remains unclear. This CDR3 comprises 12 residues. Germline V lookup: CDR1 SGHRS, CDR2 YFSETQ. V was pared by 2 bases and J by 6 bases, with 7 bases between. CDR3 bases: TGCGCCAGCAGCTTATTGGGGGATACGCAGTATTTT. Its protein is CASSLLGDTQYF.

Only a few counts were recorded for this clonotype. The chain carries TRBV7-8 and TRBJ2-5; D call uncertain. The CDR3 has 14 residues. Germline values: CDR1 SGHVS, CDR2 FQNEAQ. V was shortened by 1 base and J by 5 bases, with 11 bases between the two germline ends. CDR3 loop: CASSLVSVEETQYF. CDR3 sequence (DNA): TGTGCCAGCAGCTTAGTCTCAGTCGAGGAGACCCAGTACTTC.

This clonotype appeared a few times. The chain carries TRBV7-9 and TRBJ1-1; tentative D call: TRBD1 (5 bases). The CDR3 runs 12 residues. V lost 7 bases and J lost 8, with 14 bases in between. In germline, CDR1 is SEHNR, CDR2 FQNEAQ (reference sequence). CDR3 DNA sequence: TGTGCCAGCACCCCCATGGGACTGGAAGCTTTCTTT. Its protein is CASTPMGLEAFF.

The table lists this clonotype with a few counts. This rearrangement joins TRBV12-3 or TRBV12-4 to TRBJ1-5; D is unclear. The CDR3 spans 15 residues. V lost 2 bases and J lost 2, with 10 bases in between. For the CDR3, the DNA is TGTGCCAGCAGTTTATATAGCGGGGGCAATCAGCCCCAGCATTTT. Its protein is CASSLYSGGNQPQHF.

The chain uses TRBV7-9 and TRBJ1-2, with 9 bases aligning to TRBD1. From germline, CDR1 is SEHNR and CDR2 FQNEAQ (reference sequence). This CDR3 has 15 residues. V gave up 5 bases and J gave up 3 bases; unmatched junction bases: 7. DNA for the CDR3: TGTGCCAGCAGCCCGGGACAGGGAAAGGACTATGGCTACACCTTC. Its protein product is CASSPGQGKDYGYTF.

V and J are TRBV11-2 and TRBJ1-1; D remains ambiguous. The CDR3 extends over 14 amino acids. V was clipped by 5 bases and J by 1 base, with 11 bases between them. The germline V gene has CDR1 SGHAT and CDR2 FQNNGV. The CDR3: CASSGYMTNTEAFF. The CDR3 DNA reads as TGTGCCAGCAGCGGGTACATGACGAACACTGAAGCTTTCTTT. The full variable domain, completed using reference TRBV11-2 and TRBJ1-1, is EAGVAQSPRYKIIEKRQSVAFWCNPISGHATLYWYQQILGQGPKLLIQFQNNGVVDDSQLPKDRFSAERLKGVDSTLKIQPAKLEDSAVYLCASSGYMTNTEAFFGQGTRLTVV.